The next 31 T cell receptor beta chains were all read from a single sample in a study of cytomegalovirus exposure and HLA in healthy donors (dated by TCRdb to the late 2010s). Library prep was done by the immunoSEQ multiplex PCR assay. For the multiplex PCR, a mixture combining 60 forward primers for TCR Vbeta segments and 13 reverse primers for TCR Jbeta segments was used. Here the immuneACCESS table is served through TCRdb, limited to in-frame sequences with V and J called. Missing clones are a known gap in these copies; in checked studies unresolved V genes cover under half, and the rest lacks a known reason. For this sample there are under 100,000 clones; about 74% appear just once. The ten most abundant clones make up about 14% of the sample. Material for sequencing was PBMCs. The receptors here all came from a woman between 50 and 59 years old in good health and CMV-seropositive.

V is TRBV5-4 and J is TRBJ2-5; TRBD1 matches at 8 bases. V lost 0 bases, J lost 5 bases, and 6 bases stayed unmatched. Germline assignment: CDR1 SGHNT and CDR2 YYREEE (reference sequence). The CDR3 extends over 15 amino acids. CDR3 protein: CASSLEQGAWETQYF. The CDR3 region has the DNA TGTGCCAGCAGCTTGGAGCAGGGGGCTTGGGAGACCCAGTACTTC.

The chain has TRBV30 and TRBJ1-5; no clear D. Per germline, CDR1 GTSNPN and CDR2 SVGIG (reference sequence). Trimming left V 3 bases short and J 7 bases short, with 22 bases between. The CDR3 sequence is 16 residues long. The CDR3, as DNA: TGTGCCTGGAGAAGGCGGGCCGGATCCCCGGAGCAGCCCCAGCATTTT. Translated, it gives CAWRRRAGSPEQPQHF.

This clone was counted only a few times. V gene TRBV19 combines with J gene TRBJ1-2; the match to TRBD1 covers 7 bases. The J segment lost 0 bases and the V segment lost 4 bases, leaving 5 bases of the junction unmatched. The CDR3 has 15 amino acids. CDR1 LNHDA and CDR2 SQIVND come from the germline V gene (reference sequence). CDR3 DNA: TGTGCCAGTAGTAAGACAGGGCCAGCTAACTATGGCTACACCTTC. Translating gives CASSKTGPANYGYTF.

This chain connects TRBV5-1 to TRBJ2-5, with 16 nucleotides matching TRBD2. The junction had 3 bases not matched to a gene; V was cut back by 2 bases and J by 5 bases. Per germline, CDR1 SGHRS and CDR2 YFSETQ. This CDR3 has 16 residues. The CDR3 loop is CASSLPGLAGGETQYF. The CDR3 coding sequence is TGCGCCAGCAGCTTACCGGGACTAGCGGGGGGGGAGACCCAGTACTTC.

This rearrangement joins TRBV14 to TRBJ2-5; tentatively, D is TRBD2 (5 bases). CDR1 and CDR2 from the germline V gene are SGHDN and FVKESK. The CDR3 runs 16 residues. The V end was cut by 4 bases, the J end by 4 bases, with 19 bases between. CDR3 in DNA: TGTGCCAGCAGCCCCTACGGACGGGCGGGTTTAGAGACCCAGTACTTC. It encodes CASSPYGRAGLETQYF.

This chain joins TRBV7-6 and TRBJ2-3, with TRBD2 as a possible D gene (6 bases). The V end lost 5 bases, the J end lost 6 bases, and 9 bases lay between the germline ends. Germline CDR1 and CDR2: SGHVS and FNYEAQ. The CDR3 is made up of 12 amino acids. In nucleotides, the CDR3 is TGTGCCAGCAGCGGTCGGGGGGATACGCAGTATTTT. It is translated as CASSGRGDTQYF.

V is TRBV28 and J is TRBJ2-1; TRBD1 might be the D (5 bases). V shed 2 bases and J shed 2 bases, with 10 bases lying between them. The CDR3 sequence is 15 residues long. Germline V gene sequence: CDR1 MDHEN, CDR2 SYDVKM. The CDR3 coding sequence is TGTGCCAGCAGTTTACTAAGGGGTCCCTACAATGAGCAGTTCTTC. Its translation is CASSLLRGPYNEQFF.

J is TRBJ2-3 and V is TRBV19; 8 positions match TRBD2. Looked up from germline, CDR1 is LNHDA and CDR2 is SQIVND (reference sequence). V gave up 5 bases and J gave up 0 bases; unmatched junction bases: 13. CDR3 length: 18 residues. The CDR3 loop reads CASSGAPGASGSTDTQYF. The CDR3 DNA reads TGTGCCAGTAGTGGGGCCCCTGGGGCTAGCGGGAGCACAGATACGCAGTATTTT.

This clone was recorded a few times. The V call is TRBV27, the J call TRBJ2-2; weak D call: TRBD2 (6 bases). The CDR3 contains 15 residues. The ends were cut back, 5 bases at V and 4 bases at J, with 14 bases in the middle. Germline values: CDR1 MNHEY, CDR2 SMNVEV (reference sequence). The CDR3 protein is CASSPFAGSTGELFF. The CDR3 DNA is TGTGCCAGCAGTCCTTTCGCGGGAAGCACCGGGGAGCTGTTTTTT.

The chain uses TRBV7-9 and TRBJ2-2; 10 bases map to TRBD2. After removal of 4 bases from V and 2 bases from J, the junction contained 10 bases not matched to a gene. In germline, CDR1 is SEHNR, CDR2 FQNEAQ (reference sequence). The CDR3 is 18 amino acids. The CDR3 protein is CASSSYGTSGTNTGELFF. CDR3 in DNA: TGTGCCAGCAGCTCCTACGGTACTAGCGGGACCAACACCGGGGAGCTGTTTTTT.

This clone was seen a handful of times. The chain is built from TRBV29-1 and TRBJ2-1; TRBD1 might be the D (5 bases). V was trimmed by 4 bases and J by 5 bases, leaving 15 bases between them. The germline gives CDR1 SQVTM, CDR2 ANQGSEA. The CDR3 sequence is 14 residues long. For the CDR3, the DNA is TGCAGCGTTGTAGGGGCCCCCGTGCACAATGAGCAGTTCTTC. The encoded protein is CSVVGAPVHNEQFF.

CDR3 sequence: CASRRGLTNEKLFF. The CDR3 coding sequence is TGTGCCAGCCGTAGGGGACTGACAAATGAAAAACTGTTTTTT. The chain links TRBV6-1 to TRBJ1-4, with D maybe TRBD1 (5 bases). V lost 8 bases to trimming and J lost 5 bases, with 15 bases between them. CDR1 and CDR2 from the germline V gene are MNHNS and SASEGT. This CDR3 has 14 residues.

The chain combines TRBV9 with TRBJ2-3; 13 bases are a match to TRBD2. Per the germline V gene, CDR1 is SGDLS and CDR2 is YYNGEE. V gave up 3 bases and J gave up 5 bases; unmatched junction bases: 12. CDR3 length: 18 amino acids. For the CDR3, the DNA is TGTGCCAGCAGCGAGAACCCACGGACTAGCGGGAGTGGAGATACGCAGTATTTT. This codes for CASSENPRTSGSGDTQYF.

This clone was found a few times. This sequence joins TRBV28 and TRBJ2-3; 9 nucleotides match TRBD2. The V gene end was trimmed by 6 bases and the J gene end by 5 bases; junction bases not matched to a gene: 9. The CDR3 consists of 15 residues. In germline, CDR1 is MDHEN, CDR2 SYDVKM. The DNA of the CDR3 is TGTGCCAGCAGCCCTGCGGGAGGGCTCTTAGATACGCAGTATTTT. This codes for CASSPAGGLLDTQYF. Filled out from reference TRBV28 and TRBJ2-3, the complete variable domain reads DVKVTQSSRYLVKRTGEKVFLECVQDMDHENMFWYRQDPGLGLRLIYFSYDVKMKEKGDIPEGYSVSREKKERFSLILESASTNQTSMYLCASSPAGGLLDTQYFGPGTRLTVL.

This clone has only one observation. The rearrangement links TRBV28 to TRBJ1-2, with 7 bases aligning to TRBD1. Germline V gene lookup returns CDR1 MDHEN and CDR2 SYDVKM. V gave up 7 bases and J gave up 8 bases; unmatched junction bases: 7. CDR3 length: 12 residues. The CDR3 sequence: CASTPLGGGYTF. CDR3 in DNA: TGTGCCAGCACCCCGTTAGGGGGCGGCTACACCTTC.

This clone was seen once. This chain uses TRBV11-3 with TRBJ2-3, with 11 positions matching TRBD2. The junction had 5 bases not matched to a gene; V was cut back by 5 bases and J by 4 bases. The CDR3 is 15 amino acids. The germline V gene has CDR1 SGHNT and CDR2 YENEEA. As DNA, the CDR3 is TGTGCCAGCAGCCCCGATAGCGGGGGGGCAGATACGCAGTATTTT. Translating gives CASSPDSGGADTQYF.

This clone showed up just once. J is TRBJ2-5 and V is TRBV19; 12 nucleotides agree with TRBD2. This CDR3 region has 16 residues. After removal of 6 bases from V and 0 bases from J, the junction contained 5 bases not matched to a gene. CDR1 and CDR2 (germline): LNHDA, SQIVND (reference sequence). CDR3 loop: CASRGLAGRDQETQYF. The CDR3 DNA is TGTGCCAGTAGAGGACTAGCGGGACGAGACCAAGAGACCCAGTACTTC.

This clone came up a few times. The chain employs TRBV28 and TRBJ2-1; 13 bases are shared with TRBD2. The V and J ends lost 2 bases and 0 bases, in that order; junction bases with no gene match: 10. The CDR3 is 20 amino acids. In germline, CDR1 is MDHEN, CDR2 SYDVKM. The CDR3: CASSLPTGLAGISSYNEQFF. CDR3 bases: TGTGCCAGCAGTTTACCCACGGGACTAGCGGGAATAAGCTCCTACAATGAGCAGTTCTTC.

The CDR3 here is CASSPGGQGGEKLFF. The CDR3 bases are TGTGCCAGCAGTCCAGGGGGACAGGGAGGGGAAAAACTGTTTTTT. The rearrangement joins TRBV2 to TRBJ1-4, with 9 bases identical to TRBD1. The germline V gene encodes CDR1 SNHLY and CDR2 FYNNEI. The CDR3 consists of 15 residues. V dropped 5 bases and J dropped 8; count of bases not matched to a gene: 9.

At least ten counts were recorded for this clone. This sequence joins TRBV6-1 and TRBJ2-7; no firm D call. The CDR3 has 11 residues. CDR1 is MNHNS and CDR2 is SASEGT in the germline V gene. Trimming removed 4 bases at V and 3 bases at J, with 4 bases between. The CDR3 bases are TGTGCCAGCAGTGGGCTCTACGAGCAGTACTTC. The encoded protein is CASSGLYEQYF.

The genes are TRBV7-9 and TRBJ2-1, with 8 bases lining up with TRBD2. The CDR3 runs to 15 residues. Germline lookup yields CDR1 SEHNR and CDR2 FQNEAQ (reference sequence). V shed 4 bases, J shed 4 bases, and the junction held 6 bases outside the gene matches. This CDR3 reads CASSSLAGSYNEQFF. The CDR3 DNA reads as TGTGCCAGCAGCTCCCTAGCGGGCAGTTACAATGAGCAGTTCTTC.

The CDR3 nucleotides read TGTGCCAGCAGTGTGGACACAGGGTCTGGGGCCAACGTCCTGACTTTC. Its translation is CASSVDTGSGANVLTF. The rearrangement joins TRBV2 to TRBJ2-6; a possible D gene is TRBD1 (6 bases). Germline lookup yields CDR1 SNHLY and CDR2 FYNNEI. V lost 4 bases and J lost 1, with 11 bases in between. This CDR3 spans 16 amino acids.

The chain combines TRBV19 with TRBJ2-1, with 10 bases that match TRBD1. After removal of 5 bases from V and 8 bases from J, the junction contained 12 bases not matched to a gene. Germline assignment: CDR1 LNHDA and CDR2 SQIVND (reference sequence). This CDR3 region has 16 residues. The CDR3 protein is CASSSLPGQGHDEQFF. The CDR3 region has the DNA TGTGCCAGTAGTTCGTTGCCGGGACAGGGGCATGATGAGCAGTTCTTC.

This chain links TRBV2 with TRBJ2-3; the D is unclear. Trimming took 4 bases from V and 2 from J, leaving 7 bases between them. This CDR3 has 13 residues. CDR1 and CDR2 from the germline V gene are SNHLY and FYNNEI. CDR3 sequence (DNA): TGTGCCAGCAGTGGAACTTTCACAGATACGCAGTATTTT. Encoded protein: CASSGTFTDTQYF.

The genes are TRBV4-2 and TRBJ1-5; a weak D match, TRBD1 (5 bases). The CDR3 runs to 16 residues. In germline, CDR1 is LGHNA, CDR2 YNFKEQ. V shed 4 bases and J shed 4 bases, with 17 bases lying between them. Here the CDR3 reads CASSLGQGSQNQPQHF. In DNA, the CDR3 is TGTGCCAGCAGCCTAGGGCAGGGAAGCCAAAATCAGCCCCAGCATTTT.

The chain carries TRBV4-1 and TRBJ2-2; TRBD1 aligns across 8 bases. CDR1 is MGHRA and CDR2 is YSYEKL in the germline V gene. CDR3 length: 17 residues. V shed 2 bases and J 2 bases; nucleotides not matched to a gene: 7. The CDR3 here is CASSQLRDRLNTGELFF. As DNA, the CDR3 is TGCGCCAGCAGCCAACTCCGGGACAGGCTAAACACCGGGGAGCTGTTTTTT.

The chain uses TRBV7-2 and TRBJ2-3; 7 nucleotides align to TRBD2. The CDR3 has 14 residues. V trimming: 3 bases; J trimming: 6 bases; junction bases outside the gene matches: 6. Germline V gene lookup returns CDR1 SGHTA and CDR2 FQGNSA. CDR3 nucleotide sequence: TGTGCCAGCAGCTTGGGCGGGGGAGTTGATACGCAGTATTTT. This translates into CASSLGGGVDTQYF.

This clone has more than one count but fewer than ten. The CDR3 is CAISGTGTGGYLGGYTF. As DNA, the CDR3 is TGTGCCATCAGTGGAACCGGGACAGGGGGCTATTTGGGTGGCTACACCTTC. The chain carries TRBV10-3 and TRBJ1-2; TRBD1 matches 12 bases. The junction had 13 bases not matched to a gene; V was cut back by 4 bases and J by 7 bases. The CDR3 runs 17 residues. Germline lookup yields CDR1 ENHRY and CDR2 SYGVKD.

The V gene is TRBV28, the J gene TRBJ1-2, with TRBD1 identical over 11 bases. Germline CDR1 reads MDHEN; CDR2 reads SYDVKM. This CDR3 is built from 15 residues. J gave up 8 bases and V 6 bases, and 11 bases lay outside the gene matches. Here the CDR3 reads CASRQGQGGLRGYTF. CDR3 in DNA: TGTGCCAGCAGACAGGGACAGGGGGGTCTGAGGGGCTACACCTTC.

The rearrangement uses TRBV7-2 and TRBJ1-1; possibly TRBD1 for D (6 bases). CDR1 and CDR2 (germline): SGHTA, FQGNSA. This CDR3 has 16 residues. V lost 0 bases and J 1 base, leaving 12 bases between the germline ends. CDR3 loop: CASSLAGLGGNTEAFF. CDR3 sequence (DNA): TGTGCCAGCAGCTTAGCGGGTTTAGGGGGGAACACTGAAGCTTTCTTT. Filled out from reference TRBV7-2 and TRBJ1-1, the complete variable domain reads GAGVSQSPSNKVTEKGKDVELRCDPISGHTALYWYRQSLGQGLEFLIYFQGNSAPDKSGLPSDRFSAERTGGSVSTLTIQRTQQEDSAVYLCASSLAGLGGNTEAFFGQGTRLTVV.

The chain combines TRBV7-3 with TRBJ2-2; D gene ambiguous. Per the germline V gene, CDR1 is SGHTA and CDR2 is FQGTGA. The CDR3 runs to 14 residues. V was cut by 4 bases and J by 2 bases, with 8 bases left in between. The CDR3, as DNA: TGTGCCAGCAGCTCAGGATCCAACACCGGGGAGCTGTTTTTT. Translated: CASSSGSNTGELFF.